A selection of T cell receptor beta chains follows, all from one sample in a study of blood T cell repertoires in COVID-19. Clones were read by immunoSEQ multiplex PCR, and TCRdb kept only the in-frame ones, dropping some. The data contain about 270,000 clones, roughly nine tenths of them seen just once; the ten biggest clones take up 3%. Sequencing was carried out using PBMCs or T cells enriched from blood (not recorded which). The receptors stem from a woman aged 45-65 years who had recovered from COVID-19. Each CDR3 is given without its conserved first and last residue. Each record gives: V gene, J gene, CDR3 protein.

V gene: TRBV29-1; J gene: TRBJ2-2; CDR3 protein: SASPGLAGGPSTGELF
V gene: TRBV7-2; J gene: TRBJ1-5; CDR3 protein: ASSLEQGRNQPQH
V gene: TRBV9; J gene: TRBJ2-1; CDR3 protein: ASCTGLAGGLNEQF
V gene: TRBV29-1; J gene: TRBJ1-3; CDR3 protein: SVVRGSGNTIY
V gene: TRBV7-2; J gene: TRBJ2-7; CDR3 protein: ASSLGGGSYEQY
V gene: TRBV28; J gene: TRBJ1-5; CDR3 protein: ASSQTGSNQPQH
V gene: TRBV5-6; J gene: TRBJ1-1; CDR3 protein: ASSFRGGNTEAF
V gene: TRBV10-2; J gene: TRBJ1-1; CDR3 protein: ASSLTMNTEAF
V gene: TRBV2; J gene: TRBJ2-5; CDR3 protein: ASSHLVGSGEQETQY
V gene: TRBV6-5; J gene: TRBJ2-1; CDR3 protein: ASSYIRVGNEQF
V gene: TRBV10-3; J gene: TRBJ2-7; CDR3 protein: AISDKSTGRTYEQY
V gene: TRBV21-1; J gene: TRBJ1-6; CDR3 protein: ASSKSPQGGVDSPLH
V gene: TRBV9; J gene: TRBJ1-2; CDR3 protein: ASSADHGQWYGYT
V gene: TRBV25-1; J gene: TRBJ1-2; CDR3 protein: ASRGQAFNYGYT
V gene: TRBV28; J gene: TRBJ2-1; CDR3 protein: ASSGAGAADNEQF
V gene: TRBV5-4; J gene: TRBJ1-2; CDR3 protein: ASQPSVPGTYGYT
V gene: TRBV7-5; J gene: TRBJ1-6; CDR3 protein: ARSHRTGVCSPLH
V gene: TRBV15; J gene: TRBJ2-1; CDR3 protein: ATSREARDEQF
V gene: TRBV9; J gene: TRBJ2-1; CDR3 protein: ASSAQAGVLHNEQF
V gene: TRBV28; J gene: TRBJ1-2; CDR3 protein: ASSSLGGANYGYT
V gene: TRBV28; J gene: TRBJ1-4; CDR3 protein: AAWGGAFNEKLF
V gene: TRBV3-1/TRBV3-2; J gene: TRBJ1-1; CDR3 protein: ASSQLSHFEAF
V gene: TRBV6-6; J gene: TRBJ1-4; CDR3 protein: ASRSWTGVNEKLF
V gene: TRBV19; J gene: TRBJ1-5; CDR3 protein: ASSINGDQPQH
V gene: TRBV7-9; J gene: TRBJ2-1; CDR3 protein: ASSAGTSGANEQF
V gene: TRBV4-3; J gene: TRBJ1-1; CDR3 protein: ASSQGVGGTEAF
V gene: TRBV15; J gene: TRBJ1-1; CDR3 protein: ATSPGGRGEAF
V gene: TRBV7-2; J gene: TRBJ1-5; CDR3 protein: ASSRNNRADQPQH
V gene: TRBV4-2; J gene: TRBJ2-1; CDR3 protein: ASSQGAGGRGEQF
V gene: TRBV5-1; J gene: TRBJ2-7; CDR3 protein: ASRDGLAEYYEQY
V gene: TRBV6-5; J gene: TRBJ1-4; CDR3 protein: ASSYRQLSANEKLF
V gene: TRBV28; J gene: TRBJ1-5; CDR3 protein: ASSTSTGHNFNQPQH